This T cell receptor beta chain stems from a study of T cells after yellow fever vaccination. As TCR cDNA was made by 5'RACE template switching, a universal primer site and UMIs were added. TCRdb recomputed calls from the 5' RACE reads with MiXCR, one row per CDR3 protein. In the table there are 250,000 to 300,000 distinct CDR3 sequences, about 5.2% of which are singletons. This clonotype showed up just a few times. Its antigen is not known. Study-level points and caveats: Peak timing came faster in the weaker secondary response, day 5 versus 15. It was a small share of clonotypes that appeared in both CD4 and CD8 compartments. There was a possibility that FACS-sorted repertoires contained abundant clonotypes contaminating from the bulk population.

There are 11 residues in the CDR3. Germline V gene sequence: CDR1 SGHRS, CDR2 YFSETQ. V shed 5 bases and J shed 5 bases, with 7 bases lying between them. The receptor's source is a man aged 18 to 30 who received the YFV17D yellow fever vaccine. The chain is built from TRBV5-1 and TRBJ2-5; unclear D gene. Sequenced material: CD4+ T cells sorted from PBMCs, taken on the day of the yellow fever booster vaccination. Written as DNA, the CDR3 is TGCGCCAGCAGAGAGTGGGAGACCCAGTACTTC. Translated: CASREWETQYF. The full variable domain, its missing parts supplied by reference TRBV5-1 and TRBJ2-5, is KAGVTQTPRYLIKTRGQQVTLSCSPISGHRSVSWYQQTPGQGLQFLFEYFSETQRNKGNFPGRFSGRQFSNSRSEMNVSTLELGDSALYLCASREWETQYFGPGTRLLVL.